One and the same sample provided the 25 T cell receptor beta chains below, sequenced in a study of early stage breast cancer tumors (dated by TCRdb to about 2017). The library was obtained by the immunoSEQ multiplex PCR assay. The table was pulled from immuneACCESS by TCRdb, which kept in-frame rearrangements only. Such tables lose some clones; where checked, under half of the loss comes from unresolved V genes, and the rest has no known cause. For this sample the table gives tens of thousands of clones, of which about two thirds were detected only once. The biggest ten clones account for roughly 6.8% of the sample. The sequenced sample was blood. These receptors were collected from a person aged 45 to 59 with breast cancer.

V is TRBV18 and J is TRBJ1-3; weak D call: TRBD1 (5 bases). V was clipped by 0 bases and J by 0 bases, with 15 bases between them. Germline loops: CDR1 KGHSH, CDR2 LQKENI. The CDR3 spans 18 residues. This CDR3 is CASSPPLRGAHSGNTIYF. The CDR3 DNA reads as TGTGCCAGCTCACCACCGTTAAGGGGTGCCCACTCTGGAAACACCATATATTTT.

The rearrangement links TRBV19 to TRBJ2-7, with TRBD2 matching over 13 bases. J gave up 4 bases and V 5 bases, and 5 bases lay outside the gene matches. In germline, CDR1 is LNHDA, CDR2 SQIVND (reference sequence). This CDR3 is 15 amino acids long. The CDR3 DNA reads TGTGCCAGTAGTGAGGGACTAGCGGGATCGTACGAGCAGTACTTC. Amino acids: CASSEGLAGSYEQYF.

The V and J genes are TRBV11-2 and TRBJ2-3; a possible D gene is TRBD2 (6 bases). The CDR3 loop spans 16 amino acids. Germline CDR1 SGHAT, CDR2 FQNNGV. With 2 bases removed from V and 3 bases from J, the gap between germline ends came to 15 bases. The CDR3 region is CASSLNRDSRTDTQYF. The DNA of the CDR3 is TGTGCCAGCAGCTTAAACCGGGACTCCCGGACAGATACGCAGTATTTT.

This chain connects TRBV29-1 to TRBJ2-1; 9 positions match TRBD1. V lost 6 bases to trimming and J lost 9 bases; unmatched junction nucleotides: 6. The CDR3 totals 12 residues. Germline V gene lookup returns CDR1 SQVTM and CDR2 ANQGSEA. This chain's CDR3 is CSVRTGESEQFF. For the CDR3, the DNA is TGCAGCGTCCGGACAGGGGAGAGTGAGCAGTTCTTC.

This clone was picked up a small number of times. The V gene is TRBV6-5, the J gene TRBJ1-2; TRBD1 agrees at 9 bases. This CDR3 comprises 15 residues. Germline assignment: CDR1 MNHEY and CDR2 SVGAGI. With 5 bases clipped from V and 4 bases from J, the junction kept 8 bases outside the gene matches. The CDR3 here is CASSPWTGEGYGYTF. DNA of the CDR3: TGTGCCAGCAGTCCCTGGACAGGGGAAGGCTATGGCTACACCTTC.

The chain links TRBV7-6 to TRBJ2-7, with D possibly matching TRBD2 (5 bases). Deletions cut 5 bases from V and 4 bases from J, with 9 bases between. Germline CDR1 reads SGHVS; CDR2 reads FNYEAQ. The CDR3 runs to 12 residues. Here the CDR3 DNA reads TGTGCCAGCAGCCCAGAGCGGTACGAGCAGTACTTC. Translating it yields CASSPERYEQYF.

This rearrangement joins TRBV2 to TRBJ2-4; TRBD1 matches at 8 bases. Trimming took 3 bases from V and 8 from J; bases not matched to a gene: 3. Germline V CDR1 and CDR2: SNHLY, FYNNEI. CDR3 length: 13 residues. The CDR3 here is CASSEDREDIQYF. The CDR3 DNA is TGTGCCAGCAGTGAGGACAGGGAGGACATTCAGTACTTC.

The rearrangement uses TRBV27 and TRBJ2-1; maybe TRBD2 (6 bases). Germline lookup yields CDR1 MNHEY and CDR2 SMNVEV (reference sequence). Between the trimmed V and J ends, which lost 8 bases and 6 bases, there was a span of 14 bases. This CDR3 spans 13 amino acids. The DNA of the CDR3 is TGTGCCAGCGGGAGGCTACTCACCAATGAGCAGTTCTTC. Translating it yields CASGRLLTNEQFF.

CDR3 sequence reads: CASSPGQGLAKNIQYF. Here the CDR3 DNA reads TGTGCCAGCAGCCCCGGACAGGGCCTAGCCAAAAACATTCAGTACTTC. The rearrangement links TRBV6-6 to TRBJ2-4; 8 nucleotides align to TRBD1. J lost 0 bases, V lost 6 bases, and 7 bases had no gene match. The CDR3 covers 16 residues. Germline CDR1 reads MNHNY; CDR2 reads SVGAGI (reference sequence).

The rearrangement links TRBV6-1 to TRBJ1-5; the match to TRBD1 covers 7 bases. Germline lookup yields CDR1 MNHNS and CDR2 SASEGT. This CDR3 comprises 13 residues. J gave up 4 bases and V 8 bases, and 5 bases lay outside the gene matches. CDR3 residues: CASGGQINQPQHF. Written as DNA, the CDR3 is TGTGCCAGCGGGGGACAGATTAATCAGCCCCAGCATTTT.

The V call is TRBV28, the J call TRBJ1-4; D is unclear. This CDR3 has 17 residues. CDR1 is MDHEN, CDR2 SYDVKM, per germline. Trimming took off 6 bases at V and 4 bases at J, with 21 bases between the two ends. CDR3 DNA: TGTGCCAGCAGGCCGGGCCATGGGAGGAGCGGTAATGAAAAACTGTTTTTT. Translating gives CASRPGHGRSGNEKLFF.

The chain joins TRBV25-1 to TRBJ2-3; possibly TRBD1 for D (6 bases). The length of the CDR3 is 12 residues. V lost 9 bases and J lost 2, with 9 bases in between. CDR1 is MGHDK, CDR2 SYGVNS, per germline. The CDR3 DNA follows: TGTGCCAGTACAGGGAACACAGATACGCAGTATTTT. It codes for CASTGNTDTQYF. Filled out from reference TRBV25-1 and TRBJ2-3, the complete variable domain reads EADIYQTPRYLVIGTGKKITLECSQTMGHDKMYWYQQDPGMELHLIHYSYGVNSTEKGDLSSESTVSRIRTEHFPLTLESARPSHTSQYLCASTGNTDTQYFGPGTRLTVL.

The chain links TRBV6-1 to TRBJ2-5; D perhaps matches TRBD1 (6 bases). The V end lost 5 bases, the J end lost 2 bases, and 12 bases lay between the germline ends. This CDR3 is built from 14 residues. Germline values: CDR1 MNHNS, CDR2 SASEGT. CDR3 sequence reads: CASSPGQFQETQYF. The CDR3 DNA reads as TGTGCCAGCAGTCCGGGACAATTTCAAGAGACCCAGTACTTC.

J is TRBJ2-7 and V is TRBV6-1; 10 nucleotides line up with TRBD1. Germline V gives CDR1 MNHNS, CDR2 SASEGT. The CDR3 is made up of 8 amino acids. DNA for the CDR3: TGTGCCAGCGGGACAGGGGAAGTC. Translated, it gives CASGTGEV.

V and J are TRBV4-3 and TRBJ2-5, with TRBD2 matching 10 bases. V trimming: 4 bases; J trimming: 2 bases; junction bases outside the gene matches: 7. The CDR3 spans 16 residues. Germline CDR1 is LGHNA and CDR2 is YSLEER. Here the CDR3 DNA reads TGCGCCAGCAGCCGGCCTAAGACTAGCGGGCAAGAGACCCAGTACTTC. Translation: CASSRPKTSGQETQYF.

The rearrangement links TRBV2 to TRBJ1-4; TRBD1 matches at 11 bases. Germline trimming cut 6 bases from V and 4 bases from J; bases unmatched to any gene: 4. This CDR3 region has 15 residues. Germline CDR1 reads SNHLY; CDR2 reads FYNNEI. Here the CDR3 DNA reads TGTGCCAGCAGGGGACAGGGGGGCCTTAATGAAAAACTGTTTTTT. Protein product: CASRGQGGLNEKLFF.

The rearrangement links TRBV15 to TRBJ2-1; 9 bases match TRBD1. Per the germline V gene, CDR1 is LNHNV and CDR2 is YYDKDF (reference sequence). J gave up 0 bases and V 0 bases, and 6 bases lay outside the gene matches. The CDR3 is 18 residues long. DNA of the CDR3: TGTGCCACCAGCAGAGATGGACAGGGGTCGAGCTCCTACAATGAGCAGTTCTTC. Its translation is CATSRDGQGSSSYNEQFF. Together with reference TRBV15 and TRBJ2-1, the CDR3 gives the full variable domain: DAMVIQNPRYQVTQFGKPVTLSCSQTLNHNVMYWYQQKSSQAPKLLFHYYDKDFNNEADTPDNFQSRRPNTSFCFLDIRSPGLGDTAMYLCATSRDGQGSSSYNEQFFGPGTRLTVL.

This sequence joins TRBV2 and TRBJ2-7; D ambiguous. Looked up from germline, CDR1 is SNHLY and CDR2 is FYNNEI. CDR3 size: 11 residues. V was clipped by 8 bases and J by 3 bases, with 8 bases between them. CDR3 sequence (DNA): TGTGCCAGCTCTGCGGTCTACGAGCAGTACGTC. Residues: CASSAVYEQYV.

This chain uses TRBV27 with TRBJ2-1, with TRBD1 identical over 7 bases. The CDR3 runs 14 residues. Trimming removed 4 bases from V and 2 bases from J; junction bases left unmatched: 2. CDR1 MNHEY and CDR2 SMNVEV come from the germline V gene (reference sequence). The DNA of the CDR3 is TGTGCCAGCAGTTGGGACAGAGCCTACAATGAGCAGTTCTTC. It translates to CASSWDRAYNEQFF.

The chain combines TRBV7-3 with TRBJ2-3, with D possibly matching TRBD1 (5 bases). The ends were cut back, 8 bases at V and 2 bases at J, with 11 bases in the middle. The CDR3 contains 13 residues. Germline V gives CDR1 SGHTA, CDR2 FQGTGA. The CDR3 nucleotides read TGTGCCAGCGGGGCGGAGATCACAGATACGCAGTATTTT. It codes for CASGAEITDTQYF. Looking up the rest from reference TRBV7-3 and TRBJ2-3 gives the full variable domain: GAGVSQTPSNKVTEKGKYVELRCDPISGHTALYWYRQSLGQGPEFLIYFQGTGAADDSGLPNDRFFAVRPEGSVSTLKIQRTERGDSAVYLCASGAEITDTQYFGPGTRLTVL.

The CDR3 nucleotides read TGTGCCAGCAGCGGCGGGAGGGGGGAGACCCAGTACTTC. It yields the protein CASSGGRGETQYF. This chain links TRBV6-1 with TRBJ2-5, with 9 bases fitting TRBD2. The CDR3 sequence is 13 residues long. Trimming took 6 bases from V and 5 from J; bases not matched to a gene: 4. Germline CDR1 MNHNS, CDR2 SASEGT.

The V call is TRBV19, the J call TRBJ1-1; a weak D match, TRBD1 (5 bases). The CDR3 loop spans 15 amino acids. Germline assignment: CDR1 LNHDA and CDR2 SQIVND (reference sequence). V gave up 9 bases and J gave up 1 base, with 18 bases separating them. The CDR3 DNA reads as TGTGCCAGCAGTGCAAAGGGGCGAAAGAACACTGAAGCTTTCTTT. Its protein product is CASSAKGRKNTEAFF.

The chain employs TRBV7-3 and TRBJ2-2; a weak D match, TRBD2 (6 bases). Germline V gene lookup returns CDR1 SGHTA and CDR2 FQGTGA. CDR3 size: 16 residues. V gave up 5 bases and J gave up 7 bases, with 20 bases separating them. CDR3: CASSPRGGSGNGELFF. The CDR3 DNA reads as TGTGCCAGCAGCCCCCGGGGAGGTAGCGGTAACGGGGAGCTGTTTTTT.

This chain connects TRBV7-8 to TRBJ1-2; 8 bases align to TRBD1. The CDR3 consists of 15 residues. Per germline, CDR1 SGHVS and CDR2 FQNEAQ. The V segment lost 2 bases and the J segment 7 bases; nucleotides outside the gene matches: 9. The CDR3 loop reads CASSLSDRGFVGYTF. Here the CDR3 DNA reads TGTGCCAGCAGCTTAAGCGACAGGGGATTCGTTGGCTACACCTTC.

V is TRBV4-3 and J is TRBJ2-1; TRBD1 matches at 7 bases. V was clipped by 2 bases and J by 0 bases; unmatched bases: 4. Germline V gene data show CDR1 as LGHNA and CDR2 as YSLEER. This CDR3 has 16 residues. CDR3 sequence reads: CASSQWTGGSYNEQFF. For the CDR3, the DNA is TGCGCCAGCAGCCAATGGACAGGAGGCTCCTACAATGAGCAGTTCTTC.